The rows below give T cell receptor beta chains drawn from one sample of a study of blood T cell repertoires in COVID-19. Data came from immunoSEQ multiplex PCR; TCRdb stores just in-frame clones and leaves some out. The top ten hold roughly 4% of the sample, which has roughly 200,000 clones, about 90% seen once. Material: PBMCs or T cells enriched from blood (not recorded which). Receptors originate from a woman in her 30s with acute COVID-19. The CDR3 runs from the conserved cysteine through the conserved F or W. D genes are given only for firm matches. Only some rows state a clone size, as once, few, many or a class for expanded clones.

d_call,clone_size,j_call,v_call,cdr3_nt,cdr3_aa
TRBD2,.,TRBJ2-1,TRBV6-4,TGTGCCAGCAGCAGGACTAGCGGGGGGGATGAGCAGTTCTTC,CASSRTSGGDEQFF
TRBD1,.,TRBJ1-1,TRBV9,TGTGCCAGCAGCGCCCATACAGGGGAGAACACTGAAGCTTTCTTT,CASSAHTGENTEAFF
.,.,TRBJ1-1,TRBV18,TGTGCCAGCTCACCGGCAGTGAACACTGAAGCTTTCTTT,CASSPAVNTEAFF
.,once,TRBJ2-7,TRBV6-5,TGTGCCAGCAGACCGGGGAGCTCCTACGAGCAGTACTTC,CASRPGSSYEQYF
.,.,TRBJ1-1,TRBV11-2,TGTGCCAGCAGCCTACCCCCCGGACAGCTGAACACTGAAGCTTTCTTT,CASSLPPGQLNTEAFF
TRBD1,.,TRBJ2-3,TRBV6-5,TGTGCCAGTTGGACAGGGGGCTCACATACGCAGTATTTT,CASWTGGSHTQYF
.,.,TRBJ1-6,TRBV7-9,TGTGCCAGCAGACACTCAGGTTCACCCCTCCACTTT,CASRHSGSPLHF
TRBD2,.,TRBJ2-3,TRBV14,TGTGCCAGCAGCCAAGTTCTCCTAGCGGGGTCTCGGGATACGCAGTATTTT,CASSQVLLAGSRDTQYF
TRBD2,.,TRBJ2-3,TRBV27,TGTGCCAGCAGTATAATAGCGGGGGGCCAGCCAGATACGCAGTATTTT,CASSIIAGGQPDTQYF
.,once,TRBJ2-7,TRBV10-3,TGTGCCATCAGTGAGAGACAGACCTACGAGCAGTACTTC,CAISERQTYEQYF
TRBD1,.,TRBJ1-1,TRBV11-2,TGTGCCAGCAGCCCGATACAGGGGCTCAGGGGTGAAGCTTTCTTT,CASSPIQGLRGEAFF
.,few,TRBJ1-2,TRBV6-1,TGTGCCAGCAGTGAACGCACAGGCCCTAACTATGGCTACACCTTC,CASSERTGPNYGYTF
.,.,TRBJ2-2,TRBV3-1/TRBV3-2,TGTGCCAGCACTTCTGCAGGGGCAACCGGGGAGCTGTTTTTT,CASTSAGATGELFF
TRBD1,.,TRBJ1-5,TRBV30,TGTGCCTGGAGATCCCCTTCCGGGACAGGGGGCAATCAGCCCCAGCATTTT,CAWRSPSGTGGNQPQHF
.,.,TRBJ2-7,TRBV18,TGTGCCAGCTCATCAACACAACCGGGAAGCCTCTACGAGCAGTACTTC,CASSSTQPGSLYEQYF
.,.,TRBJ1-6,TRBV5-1,TGCGCCAGCAGCTTGGGGACGGGGTATAATTCACCCCTCCACTTT,CASSLGTGYNSPLHF
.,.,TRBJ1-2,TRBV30,TGTGCCTGGAGTCGAGGGAGAGGGGGCTATGGCTACACCTTC,CAWSRGRGGYGYTF
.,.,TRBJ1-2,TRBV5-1,TGCGCCAGCAGCTTCGCGACAGACAACTATGGCTACACCTTC,CASSFATDNYGYTF
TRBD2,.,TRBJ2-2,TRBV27,TGTGCCGAGGCTAGCGGGGGGCCCAACACCGGGGAGCTGTTTTTT,CAEASGGPNTGELFF
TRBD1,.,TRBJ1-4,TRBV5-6,TGTGCCAGCAGCCAGACAGGGGGCGGTAATGAAAAACTGTTTTTT,CASSQTGGGNEKLFF
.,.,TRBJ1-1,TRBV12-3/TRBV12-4,TGTGCCAGCAGTCAACTCTCGATCACTGAAGCTTTCTTT,CASSQLSITEAFF
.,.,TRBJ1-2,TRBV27,TGTGCCAGCAGTACAGCTCTCGACTATGGCTACACCTTC,CASSTALDYGYTF
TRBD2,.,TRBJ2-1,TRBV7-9,TGTGCCAGCAGCCCCGGACTAGCGGGGGACAATGAGCAGTTCTTC,CASSPGLAGDNEQFF
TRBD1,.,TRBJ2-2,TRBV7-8,TGTGCCAGCAGCCCTGGGACAGGGGACACCGGGGAGCTGTTTTTT,CASSPGTGDTGELFF
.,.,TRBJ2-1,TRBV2,TGTGCCAGCAGTGAAGAGCAGGGTAAGCAGTTCTTC,CASSEEQGKQFF
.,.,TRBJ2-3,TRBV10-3,TGTGCCATCAGTGAGCTAGGGGCCCCGGAGTCTAGCACAGATACGCAGTATTTT,CAISELGAPESSTDTQYF
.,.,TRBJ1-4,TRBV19,TGTGCCAGTTCTCCTAGCGGACGGGGAGACGCTAATGAAAAACTGTTTTTT,CASSPSGRGDANEKLFF
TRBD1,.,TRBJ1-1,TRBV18,TGTGCCAGCTCACCACTCCCAAACTGGACAGGGAACACTGAAGCTTTCTTT,CASSPLPNWTGNTEAFF
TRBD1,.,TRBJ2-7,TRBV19,TGTGCCAGTAGTATGAGGACAGGGAGCTACGAGCAGTACTTC,CASSMRTGSYEQYF
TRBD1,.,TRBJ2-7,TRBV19,TGTGCCAGCGGACAGGGGGTTTTCTACGAGCAGTACTTC,CASGQGVFYEQYF
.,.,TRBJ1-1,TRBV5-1,TGCGCCAGCAGCTTGGCTAGCCCCGCCGTGAACACTGAAGCTTTCTTT,CASSLASPAVNTEAFF
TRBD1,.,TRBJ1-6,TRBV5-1,TGCGCCAGCAGCCTTGGGACAGTCTCCTATAATTCACCCCTCCACTTT,CASSLGTVSYNSPLHF
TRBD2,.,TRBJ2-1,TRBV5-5,TGTGCCAGCAGCTCAGGGACTAGCGGGACGTATGGGCAGTTCTTC,CASSSGTSGTYGQFF
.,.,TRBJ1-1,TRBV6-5,TGTGCCAGTAAAACAGGAACAACTGAAGCTTTCTTT,CASKTGTTEAFF
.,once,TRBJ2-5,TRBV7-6,TGTGCCAGCAGCTTAGGGCGCAGGGTAGAGGAGACCCAGTACTTC,CASSLGRRVEETQYF
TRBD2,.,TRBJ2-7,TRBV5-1,TGCGCCAGCAGCAAAGGACTAGCGGGGGGGGCCAGGACCTACGAGCAGTACTTC,CASSKGLAGGARTYEQYF
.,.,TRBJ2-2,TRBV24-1,TGTGCCACCAGTGATCTGACAGCAACGAACACCGGGGAGCTGTTTTTT,CATSDLTATNTGELFF
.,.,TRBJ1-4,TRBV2,TGTGCCAGCAGTGTTCCCCTCGGCCGGGGAGGGAAACTGTTTTTT,CASSVPLGRGGKLFF
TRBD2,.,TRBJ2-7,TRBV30,TGTGCCTGGAAAGGGCTAGCGGGAGCCTACGAGCAGTACTTC,CAWKGLAGAYEQYF
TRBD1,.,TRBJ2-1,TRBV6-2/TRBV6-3,TGTGCCAGCAGTTACGCGGGACGGACAGGGGAGCGAGAGCAGTTCTTC,CASSYAGRTGEREQFF
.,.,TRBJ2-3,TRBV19,TGTGCCAGTAGTATTGCCAGGGGGGACACAGATACGCAGTATTTT,CASSIARGDTDTQYF